Presented here are 29 T cell receptor beta chains from one specimen sequenced in a study of shared clonotypes between healthy human individuals. Assay used: immunoSEQ multiplex PCR; TCRdb lists only in-frame clones, some missing. This sample has about 1 million clones, with roughly 70% found just once. Sequencing was done on a sample of memory CD4+ T cells sorted from blood. Subset meaning: CD45RA-negative fraction. Source of these receptors: a man younger than 35 in good health.

The J gene is TRBJ1-5, the V gene TRBV19; TRBD1 agrees at 7 bases. The CDR3 runs 18 residues. Per the germline V gene, CDR1 is LNHDA and CDR2 is SQIVND (reference sequence). After removal of 7 bases from V and 4 bases from J, the junction contained 19 bases not matched to a gene. Here the CDR3 DNA reads TGTGCCAGTACGCAGGGGGTGATTTCACCGGGTCCTAATCAGCCCCAGCATTTT. Amino acid sequence: CASTQGVISPGPNQPQHF. Complete variable domain (other parts from reference TRBV19 and TRBJ1-5): DGGITQSPKYLFRKEGQNVTLSCEQNLNHDAMYWYRQDPGQGLRLIYYSQIVNDFQKGDIAEGYSVSREKKESFPLTVTSAQKNPTAFYLCASTQGVISPGPNQPQHFGDGTRLSIL.

V is TRBV9 and J is TRBJ2-3, with 7 bases fitting TRBD1. This CDR3 spans 17 amino acids. The trim removed 0 bases at V and 6 bases at J, leaving 13 bases unmatched. CDR1 SGDLS and CDR2 YYNGEE come from the germline V gene. The CDR3 sequence: CASSVGDGQEGRDTQYF. CDR3 coding DNA: TGTGCCAGCAGCGTAGGAGATGGACAGGAAGGTAGGGATACGCAGTATTTT.

The V call is TRBV18, the J call TRBJ2-5; weak D call: TRBD1 (6 bases). With 4 bases removed from V and 2 bases from J, the gap between germline ends came to 17 bases. The CDR3 spans 16 residues. The V gene's germline CDR1 is KGHSH and CDR2 LQKENI. The CDR3 bases are TGTGCCAGCTCACGCACCGGGACAAACACTCAAGAGACCCAGTACTTC. It yields the protein CASSRTGTNTQETQYF.

This clone has a handful of counts. This chain connects TRBV19 to TRBJ2-7, with 8 nucleotides matching TRBD2. Germline CDR1 reads LNHDA; CDR2 reads SQIVND (reference sequence). The V segment lost 3 bases and the J segment 3 bases; nucleotides outside the gene matches: 7. CDR3 length: 15 amino acids. The chain's CDR3 is CASSISPGGGYEQYF. As DNA, the CDR3 is TGTGCCAGTAGTATTTCACCGGGAGGGGGCTACGAGCAGTACTTC.

V gene TRBV30 combines with J gene TRBJ2-5; D may be TRBD1 or TRBD2 (5 bases each). The J call could be wrong; TRBJ2-7 is a better fit for the DNA end. The length of the CDR3 is 14 residues. The germline V gene has CDR1 GTSNPN and CDR2 SVGIG (reference sequence). The CDR3 loop is CAWSVRAGTHEQYF. CDR3 nucleotide sequence: TGTGCCTGGAGTGTACGGGCAGGGACGCACGAGCAGTACTTC.

The chain combines TRBV30 with TRBJ1-2; 9 bases map to TRBD1. The germline CDR1 and CDR2 sequences are GTSNPN and SVGIG (reference sequence). There are 14 residues in the CDR3. The J segment lost 7 bases and the V segment lost 4 bases, leaving 10 bases of the junction unmatched. This CDR3 is CAWNSGQGKSGYTF. The CDR3 coding sequence is TGTGCCTGGAATTCAGGACAGGGGAAATCTGGCTACACCTTC.

J is TRBJ2-4 and V is TRBV7-2; D remains ambiguous. Trimming cost V 4 bases and J 0 bases, with 7 bases left between them. CDR1 SGHTA and CDR2 FQGNSA come from the germline V gene. The CDR3 loop spans 14 amino acids. The CDR3 DNA sequence: TGTGCCAGCAGCTCTGCTCTAGCCAAAAACATTCAGTACTTC. It yields the protein CASSSALAKNIQYF.

This clone was seen only a few times. V usage is TRBV13 and J usage is TRBJ2-7; 9 bases are shared with TRBD1. The CDR3 loop spans 14 amino acids. Per germline, CDR1 PRHDT and CDR2 FYEKMQ (reference sequence). V gave up 5 bases and J gave up 2 bases; unmatched junction bases: 4. CDR3 sequence reads: CASSRGQGTYEQYF. The CDR3 region has the DNA TGTGCCAGCAGCCGGGGACAGGGCACCTACGAGCAGTACTTC.

The J gene is TRBJ2-1, the V gene TRBV19, with a possible D match to TRBD2 (6 bases). From germline, CDR1 is LNHDA and CDR2 SQIVND (reference sequence). Trimming took off 1 base at V and 6 bases at J, with 16 bases between the two ends. The CDR3 is 16 amino acids. In DNA, the CDR3 is TGTGCCAGTAGTATAGTAGTAACGGGAGCTGGCAATGAGCAGTTCTTC. Translating gives CASSIVVTGAGNEQFF.

The CDR3 loop reads CASSLDPGTNTGELFF. For the CDR3, the DNA is TGCGCCAGCAGCTTGGACCCGGGTACGAACACCGGGGAGCTGTTTTTT. The V gene is TRBV5-1, the J gene TRBJ2-2; D call uncertain. With 0 bases removed from V and 0 bases from J, the gap between germline ends came to 9 bases. The V gene's germline CDR1 is SGHRS and CDR2 YFSETQ. The CDR3 contains 16 residues.

As concerns this clone: A read error may be the cause here, since a much bigger clone is one base away. J is TRBJ1-6 and V is TRBV6-4, with D hard to call. Germline V gives CDR1 MRHNA, CDR2 SNTAGT. The CDR3 has 14 residues. CDR3 in amino acids: CASSASPGNSPLRF. In DNA form, the CDR3 reads TGTGCCAGCAGTGCCTCTCCTGGGAATTCACCCCTCCGCTTT.

As to this clone: Relative to the germline gene, one junction end is altered; a read error may explain this. This chain uses TRBV30 with TRBJ2-1; D is perhaps TRBD1 or TRBD2 (5 bases each). CDR3 length: 13 residues. CDR1 is GTSNPN and CDR2 is SVGIG in the germline V gene (reference sequence). The CDR3 protein is CAWDPGPTSLRLF. CDR3 nucleotides: TGTGCCTGGGACCCGGGACCCACGAGCTTGAGGCTCTTC. Based on the CDR3 plus reference TRBV30 and TRBJ2-1, the full variable domain is SQTIHQWPATLVQPVGSPLSLECTVEGTSNPNLYWYRQAAGRGLQLLFYSVGIGQISSEVPQNLSASRPQDRQFILSSKKLLLSDSGFYLCAWDPGPTSLRLFGPGTRLTVL.

This chain joins TRBV20-1 and TRBJ1-1; the D gene is possibly TRBD1 (5 bases). The length of the CDR3 is 11 residues. Trimming stripped 3 bases from V and 6 bases from J, with 8 bases between. Germline V CDR1 and CDR2: DFQATT, SNEGSKA (reference sequence). CDR3 DNA sequence: TGCAGTGCTAGGCAAGGGGCTGAAGCTTTCTTT. Amino acid sequence: CSARQGAEAFF.

V usage is TRBV7-8 and J usage is TRBJ1-2; D is uncertain. The CDR3 totals 13 residues. Germline lookup yields CDR1 SGHVS and CDR2 FQNEAQ. Trimming cost V 5 bases and J 2 bases, with 9 bases left between them. The CDR3 sequence is CASSVDGNYGYTF. The CDR3 DNA sequence: TGTGCCAGCAGCGTGGACGGGAACTATGGCTACACCTTC.

This clone was seen a few times. This specimen includes other DNA sequences encoding the same CDR3. This chain joins TRBV15 and TRBJ2-7; D may be TRBD2 (5 bases). The CDR3 length is 12 residues. Germline assignment: CDR1 LNHNV and CDR2 YYDKDF (reference sequence). The V end was cut by 3 bases, the J end by 3 bases, with 6 bases between. The CDR3 region has the DNA TGTGCCACCAGCAGGGACTTCTACGAGCAGTACTTC. This gives the protein CATSRDFYEQYF.

This clone was seen more than once but under ten times. The J gene is TRBJ1-6, the V gene TRBV19; 9 nucleotides agree with TRBD1. CDR3 length: 15 amino acids. V lost 5 bases, J lost 9 bases, and 8 bases stayed unmatched. Germline CDR1 and CDR2: LNHDA and SQIVND (reference sequence). In DNA, the CDR3 is TGTGCCAGTAGTCCAGACAGGGGGTGGGGTTCACCCCTCCACTTT. Translated, it gives CASSPDRGWGSPLHF.

The chain employs TRBV15 and TRBJ1-3; D perhaps matches TRBD1 (5 bases). Trimming left V 3 bases short and J 0 bases short, with 15 bases between. CDR3 length: 17 amino acids. Germline CDR1 reads LNHNV; CDR2 reads YYDKDF (reference sequence). CDR3 nucleotides: TGTGCCACCAGCAGGGGGGAGGGCCTTTCCTCTGGAAACACCATATATTTT. It specifies CATSRGEGLSSGNTIYF.

Turning to this clone: This same CDR3 is encoded by further DNA sequences in the sample. This chain links TRBV5-1 with TRBJ2-1, with 10 bases aligning to TRBD1. The V segment lost 0 bases and the J segment 7 bases; nucleotides outside the gene matches: 4. Germline CDR1 reads SGHRS; CDR2 reads YFSETQ. This CDR3 region has 15 residues. CDR3: CASSLGDRGRNEQFF. DNA for the CDR3: TGCGCCAGCAGCTTGGGGGACAGGGGTAGGAATGAGCAGTTCTTC.

The chain has TRBV7-9 and TRBJ2-2, with 11 bases matching TRBD1. This CDR3 contains 16 residues. Looked up from germline, CDR1 is SEHNR and CDR2 is FQNEAQ (reference sequence). With V trimmed by 1 base and J by 6 bases, 4 bases remained unmatched. As DNA, the CDR3 is TGTGCCAGCAGCTTAGAAGGACAGGGGGCCTCCGGGGAGCTGTTTTTT. Translating it yields CASSLEGQGASGELFF.

The chain joins TRBV6-6 to TRBJ2-1, with 9 positions matching TRBD1. Losses at the gene ends were 5 bases for V and 6 bases for J; bases not matched to a gene: 5. CDR1 MNHNY and CDR2 SVGAGI come from the germline V gene (reference sequence). The CDR3 is 14 amino acids. CDR3 sequence (DNA): TGTGCCAGCAGTGTGGACAGGGGTCGCAATGAGCAGTTCTTC. Protein: CASSVDRGRNEQFF.

As regards this clone: This CDR3 is also generated by other DNA sequences in the sample. The rearrangement uses TRBV9 and TRBJ2-3, with TRBD2 matching 12 bases. The length of the CDR3 is 16 residues. V shed 4 bases, J shed 3 bases, and the junction held 6 bases outside the gene matches. CDR1 SGDLS and CDR2 YYNGEE come from the germline V gene. The CDR3 sequence: CASSPRLAGATDTQYF. The CDR3 region has the DNA TGTGCCAGCAGCCCCCGACTAGCGGGAGCAACAGATACGCAGTATTTT. The full variable domain, completed using reference TRBV9 and TRBJ2-3, is DSGVTQTPKHLITATGQRVTLRCSPRSGDLSVYWYQQSLDQGLQFLIQYYNGEERAKGNILERFSAQQFPDLHSELNLSSLELGDSALYFCASSPRLAGATDTQYFGPGTRLTVL.

CDR3 sequence reads: CASSPQSGTREADTQYF. DNA of the CDR3: TGTGCCAGCAGCCCCCAATCCGGGACTAGGGAGGCAGATACGCAGTATTTT. The genes are TRBV9 and TRBJ2-3, with TRBD2 identical over 8 bases. V lost 4 bases and J lost 4; bases outside the gene matches: 14. The CDR3 loop spans 17 amino acids. Germline values: CDR1 SGDLS, CDR2 YYNGEE. Full variable domain (rest looked up from reference TRBV9 and TRBJ2-3): DSGVTQTPKHLITATGQRVTLRCSPRSGDLSVYWYQQSLDQGLQFLIQYYNGEERAKGNILERFSAQQFPDLHSELNLSSLELGDSALYFCASSPQSGTREADTQYFGPGTRLTVL.

J is TRBJ2-2 and V is TRBV27, with D unresolved. This CDR3 contains 16 residues. The germline V and J ends were trimmed by 0 bases and 8 bases, with 16 bases remaining between them. Germline CDR1 and CDR2: MNHEY and SMNVEV (reference sequence). The CDR3 spells CASSLSGRGFLGELFF. CDR3 DNA sequence: TGTGCCAGCAGTTTATCAGGTCGTGGGTTTTTAGGGGAGCTGTTTTTT.

This clone was counted a few times. The J gene is TRBJ2-3, the V gene TRBV7-3; 10 positions match TRBD2. Germline lookup yields CDR1 SGHTA and CDR2 FQGTGA. This CDR3 region has 14 residues. Trimming removed 3 bases from V and 5 bases from J; junction bases left unmatched: 2. DNA for the CDR3: TGTGCCAGCAGCTTTTCTAGCGGGGGAGATACGCAGTATTTT. This codes for CASSFSSGGDTQYF.

Details on this clone: Other nucleotide sequences in the sample specify the same CDR3. This chain connects TRBV19 to TRBJ1-3; D unresolved. Germline-derived CDR1 and CDR2 are LNHDA and SQIVND (reference sequence). The CDR3 covers 13 residues. V dropped 5 bases and J dropped 0 bases, with 5 bases sitting between them. The CDR3 DNA is TGTGCCAGTAGTCGGGACTCTGGAAACACCATATATTTT. Its translation: CASSRDSGNTIYF.

The rearrangement links TRBV5-1 to TRBJ2-7; 9 positions agree with TRBD1. Germline V lookup: CDR1 SGHRS, CDR2 YFSETQ. Unmatched junction bases numbered 7, after V lost 1 base and J lost 2 bases. The CDR3 contains 16 residues. The CDR3 is CASSLTGTGRTYEQYF. CDR3 coding DNA: TGCGCCAGCAGCTTGACCGGGACAGGGCGGACCTACGAGCAGTACTTC. Based on the CDR3 plus reference TRBV5-1 and TRBJ2-7, the full variable domain is KAGVTQTPRYLIKTRGQQVTLSCSPISGHRSVSWYQQTPGQGLQFLFEYFSETQRNKGNFPGRFSGRQFSNSRSEMNVSTLELGDSALYLCASSLTGTGRTYEQYFGPGTRLTVT.

V usage is TRBV4-3 and J usage is TRBJ2-5; the D is unclear. V was trimmed by 0 bases and J by 2 bases, leaving 7 bases between them. The CDR3 runs 14 residues. Germline values: CDR1 LGHNA, CDR2 YSLEER. This CDR3 reads CASSQDPGQETQYF. Here the CDR3 DNA reads TGCGCCAGCAGCCAAGATCCTGGGCAAGAGACCCAGTACTTC.

J is TRBJ1-3 and V is TRBV28; the D is unclear. The CDR3 sequence is 11 residues long. The germline gives CDR1 MDHEN, CDR2 SYDVKM. The germline V and J ends were trimmed by 4 bases and 9 bases, with 7 bases remaining between them. CDR3: CASSSSPTIYF. For the CDR3, the DNA is TGTGCCAGCAGTTCGTCCCCCACCATATATTTT.

This clone was counted between two and nine times. The chain links TRBV5-1 to TRBJ2-5, with D possibly called TRBD1 or TRBD2 (6 bases each). This CDR3 is 15 amino acids long. Per the germline V gene, CDR1 is SGHRS and CDR2 is YFSETQ. The V gene lost 4 bases and the J gene lost 5 bases, with 18 bases spanning the gap. CDR3 in amino acids: CASSPIGGLRETQYF. DNA for the CDR3: TGCGCCAGCAGCCCCATTGGGGGGCTTAGGGAGACCCAGTACTTC. The full variable domain, its missing parts supplied by reference TRBV5-1 and TRBJ2-5, is KAGVTQTPRYLIKTRGQQVTLSCSPISGHRSVSWYQQTPGQGLQFLFEYFSETQRNKGNFPGRFSGRQFSNSRSEMNVSTLELGDSALYLCASSPIGGLRETQYFGPGTRLLVL.